This passage covers 18 T cell receptor beta chains from one sample sequenced in a study of identical twins. TCRdb re-derived calls from the 5' RACE reads in MiXCR, one entry per CDR3 protein. The sample gives 550,000 to 700,000 distinct CDR3 sequences, around 9.6% of which show up once; around 3.2% is in the top ten. This same sample was also taken into another study, of yellow fever vaccine responses in identical twins.

The sequenced material came from PBMCs. The receptor source for this set is a woman in her late teens or twenties in good health.

This clonotype has a handful of counts. V usage is TRBV19 and J usage is TRBJ1-1; unclear D gene. V was shortened by 1 base and J by 1 base, with 10 bases between the two germline ends. The germline V gene has CDR1 LNHDA and CDR2 SQIVND (reference sequence). The CDR3 length is 15 residues. Here the CDR3 DNA reads TGTGCCAGTAGTATAGCTGGCCGGGGGAACACTGAAGCTTTCTTT. This translates into CASSIAGRGNTEAFF. Full variable domain (rest looked up from reference TRBV19 and TRBJ1-1): DGGITQSPKYLFRKEGQNVTLSCEQNLNHDAMYWYRQDPGQGLRLIYYSQIVNDFQKGDIAEGYSVSREKKESFPLTVTSAQKNPTAFYLCASSIAGRGNTEAFFGQGTRLTVV.

This clonotype was picked up a small number of times. The chain combines TRBV9 with TRBJ2-7; D call uncertain. Trimming removed 0 bases from V and 5 bases from J, with 3 bases in between. CDR1 SGDLS and CDR2 YYNGEE come from the germline V gene. The CDR3 covers 11 residues. The CDR3 reads CASSVGNEQYF. CDR3 nucleotides: TGTGCCAGCAGCGTAGGCAACGAGCAGTACTTC.

This clonotype was seen a few times. This chain uses TRBV12-3 or TRBV12-4 with TRBJ2-1; unclear D gene. Between the trimmed V and J ends, which lost 3 bases and 4 bases, there was a span of 4 bases. There are 12 residues in the CDR3. The CDR3 is CASSFMYNEQFF. The CDR3 nucleotides are TGTGCCAGCAGTTTTATGTACAATGAGCAGTTCTTC.

This clonotype showed up many times. The genes are TRBV6-2 or TRBV6-3 and TRBJ2-1; TRBD2 matches at 11 bases. The CDR3 contains 17 residues. The V segment lost 3 bases and the J segment 5 bases; nucleotides outside the gene matches: 9. Germline CDR1 reads MNHEY; CDR2 reads SVGEGT. CDR3 sequence: CASSYALAGGLDNEQFF. In DNA, the CDR3 is TGTGCCAGCAGTTATGCGTTAGCGGGAGGGCTCGACAATGAGCAGTTCTTC.

As for this clonotype: Its ends do not fully match the called genes, so a read error is possible. The genes are TRBV7-2 and TRBJ2-1; possibly TRBD2 for D (6 bases). Per germline, CDR1 SGHTA and CDR2 FQGNSA. The CDR3 is made up of 17 amino acids. The CDR3 DNA follows: TGTGTCAGCAGCTCCAACGCCGGGGGAGCCTACTACAATGAGCAGTTCTTC. It encodes CVSSSNAGGAYYNEQFF.

This clonotype was seen a few times. V usage is TRBV6-2 or TRBV6-3 and J usage is TRBJ2-7, with no clear D. CDR1 is MNHEY, CDR2 SVGEGT, per germline. V dropped 6 bases and J dropped 2 bases, with 11 bases sitting between them. The CDR3 has 13 amino acids. The CDR3 DNA follows: TGTGCCAGCAGATACAGAGATACCTACGAGCAGTACTTC. Its translation is CASRYRDTYEQYF.

This clonotype has a handful of counts. The chain combines TRBV29-1 with TRBJ2-7; TRBD1 or TRBD2 may be the D gene (6 bases each). This CDR3 is built from 14 residues. Germline CDR1 SQVTM, CDR2 ANQGSEA. V gave up 4 bases and J gave up 0 bases, with 13 bases separating them. The CDR3, as DNA: TGCAGCGTTGGTAGGGGGGCCAACTCCTACGAGCAGTACTTC. Amino acid sequence: CSVGRGANSYEQYF.

This clonotype was found a few times. In nucleotides, the CDR3 is TGTGCCAGCAGCACCAGGAAGTACCAAGAGACCCAGTACTTC. It encodes CASSTRKYQETQYF. This chain uses TRBV21-1 with TRBJ2-5. TRBV21-1 is a documented pseudogene. This CDR3 is 14 amino acids long.

This chain joins TRBV20-1 and TRBJ2-1, with TRBD1 matching over 9 bases. J gave up 3 bases and V 4 bases, and 10 bases lay outside the gene matches. Germline assignment: CDR1 DFQATT and CDR2 SNEGSKA (reference sequence). CDR3 length: 16 amino acids. The CDR3 spells CSANPRGQGNYNEQFF. CDR3 coding DNA: TGCAGTGCTAACCCCCGGGGACAGGGCAACTACAATGAGCAGTTCTTC.

This clonotype has a count of ten or more. The V gene is TRBV12-3 or TRBV12-4, the J gene TRBJ2-7, with D possibly TRBD1 on 6 matching bases. The CDR3 is made up of 13 amino acids. With 0 bases removed from V and 7 bases from J, the gap between germline ends came to 10 bases. CDR3 protein: CASSLALGGEQYF. In DNA, the CDR3 is TGTGCCAGCAGTTTAGCGCTAGGGGGTGAGCAGTACTTC.

This chain links TRBV5-1 with TRBJ2-1, with no clear D. Germline assignment: CDR1 SGHRS and CDR2 YFSETQ. This CDR3 is 14 amino acids long. Trimming took 3 bases from V and 10 from J, leaving 17 bases between them. Written as DNA, the CDR3 is TGCGCCAGCAGCTCCATTGTTTCCGACCGGGAGCAGTTCTTC. It translates to CASSSIVSDREQFF.

This clonotype occurred a few times. The chain carries TRBV20-1 and TRBJ2-1; D remains ambiguous. This CDR3 is built from 10 residues. V shed 6 bases and J shed 10 bases, with 10 bases lying between them. Germline V gene data show CDR1 as DFQATT and CDR2 as SNEGSKA (reference sequence). The CDR3 is CSAQVAEQFF. Here the CDR3 DNA reads TGCAGTGCCCAGGTAGCCGAGCAGTTCTTC.

J is TRBJ2-5 and V is TRBV29-1; TRBD1 agrees at 8 bases. This CDR3 region has 12 residues. Germline V gene sequence: CDR1 SQVTM, CDR2 ANQGSEA. V shed 7 bases, J shed 5 bases, and the junction held 6 bases outside the gene matches. Here the CDR3 DNA reads TGCAGCGCCGGCACAGGGGGGGAGACCCAGTACTTC. Protein sequence: CSAGTGGETQYF.

The CDR3 loop is CSTSGTGGYEQYF. The DNA of the CDR3 is TGCAGCACCTCCGGGACAGGGGGCTACGAGCAGTACTTC. The rearrangement uses TRBV29-1 and TRBJ2-7; 11 bases agree with TRBD1. Germline lookup yields CDR1 SQVTM and CDR2 ANQGSEA. This CDR3 is 13 amino acids long. Trimming cost V 8 bases and J 3 bases; bases outside gene matches: 6.

This clonotype occurred a few times. This chain links TRBV19 with TRBJ2-1; D is unresolved. The CDR3 totals 12 residues. Trimming cost V 3 bases and J 4 bases, with 4 bases left between them. Germline V lookup: CDR1 LNHDA, CDR2 SQIVND (reference sequence). In nucleotides, the CDR3 is TGTGCCAGTAGTATCCTATACAATGAGCAGTTCTTC. Protein: CASSILYNEQFF.

V gene TRBV30 combines with J gene TRBJ2-5; D is unresolved. The ends were cut back, 2 bases at V and 1 base at J, with 8 bases in the middle. This CDR3 comprises 13 residues. Per the germline V gene, CDR1 is GTSNPN and CDR2 is SVGIG (reference sequence). CDR3 sequence: CAWSYRPQETQYF. The CDR3, as DNA: TGTGCCTGGAGTTATCGGCCCCAAGAGACCCAGTACTTC. Based on the CDR3 plus reference TRBV30 and TRBJ2-5, the full variable domain is SQTIHQWPATLVQPVGSPLSLECTVEGTSNPNLYWYRQAAGRGLQLLFYSVGIGQISSEVPQNLSASRPQDRQFILSSKKLLLSDSGFYLCAWSYRPQETQYFGPGTRLLVL.

This clonotype was detected a few times. The rearrangement links TRBV20-1 to TRBJ1-2; the D gene is possibly TRBD1 (5 bases). CDR1 DFQATT and CDR2 SNEGSKA come from the germline V gene (reference sequence). The CDR3 extends over 14 amino acids. V dropped 3 bases and J dropped 2 bases, with 13 bases sitting between them. This CDR3 is CSASGVKGNYGYTF. CDR3 sequence (DNA): TGCAGTGCTAGTGGGGTCAAGGGGAACTATGGCTACACCTTC.

This clonotype came up many times. The rearrangement joins TRBV27 to TRBJ2-7; D is unclear. Germline loops: CDR1 MNHEY, CDR2 SMNVEV (reference sequence). The CDR3 spans 16 residues. Trimming removed 0 bases from V and 3 bases from J, with 15 bases in between. The CDR3 DNA sequence: TGTGCCAGCAGTTTATCGCCGGGCCCTGGGATCTACGAGCAGTACTTC. This codes for CASSLSPGPGIYEQYF.